A single sample is the source of the 16 T cell receptor beta chains below, sequenced in a study of blood T cells in healthy people across ages (dated by TCRdb to the mid-2010s). Library construction relied on 5' RACE. These reads were obtained on an Illumina HiSeq 2500. A second PCR of roughly 7 to 11 cycles was performed with a sample-barcoded 5' primer and a J-beta primer mix. Using fastp at Q25 and MiXCR, TCRdb reprocessed the public reads and kept productive beta chains. Every distinct CDR3 protein forms one entry, paired with its most common genes and DNA. Recorded for this sample are over a million distinct CDR3 sequences; less than 50% of them occurred a single time. Together, the top ten hold about 19% of the sample. The sample taken for sequencing was blood. The receptors stem from a woman aged 60-75 years in good health.

The J gene is TRBJ2-4, the V gene TRBV6-6, with 8 bases identical to TRBD2. V shed 5 bases and J 8 bases; nucleotides not matched to a gene: 11. Germline CDR1 and CDR2: MNHNY and SVGAGI (reference sequence). The CDR3 has 15 amino acids. The CDR3 is CASSPAGVGGDIQYF. CDR3 nucleotides: TGTGCCAGCAGTCCAGCGGGAGTGGGGGGGGACATTCAGTACTTC.

There are a few counts of this clonotype. This sequence joins TRBV20-1 and TRBJ2-4; the match to TRBD2 covers 9 bases. CDR3 length equals 16 residues. Trimming cost V 8 bases and J 3 bases; bases outside gene matches: 14. Germline V CDR1 and CDR2: DFQATT, SNEGSKA (reference sequence). The CDR3 region has the DNA TGCAGTTCATACGCCGCTAGCGGGATAAACAAAAACATTCAGTACTTC. Its translation is CSSYAASGINKNIQYF.

J is TRBJ1-2 and V is TRBV10-2; 7 bases line up with TRBD1. This CDR3 has 17 amino acids. Germline assignment: CDR1 WSHSY and CDR2 SAAADI. Unmatched junction bases numbered 18, after V lost 11 bases and J lost 0 bases. The CDR3 sequence is CAAYGVTGNLANYGYTF. The CDR3 nucleotides are TGCGCCGCCTACGGGGTGACAGGGAACTTGGCTAACTATGGCTACACCTTC.

V and J are TRBV15 and TRBJ2-3, with 9 bases identical to TRBD1. The CDR3 runs 16 residues. The trim removed 3 bases at V and 4 bases at J, leaving 8 bases unmatched. Germline values: CDR1 LNHNV, CDR2 YYDKDF (reference sequence). The CDR3 sequence: CATSRERTGVADTQYF. CDR3 nucleotides: TGTGCCACCAGCAGGGAAAGGACAGGGGTGGCAGATACGCAGTATTTT.

In the case of this clonotype: Since no conserved phenylalanine or tryptophan closes the CDR3, a read error is the likely cause. J is TRBJ2-7 and V is TRBV27; possibly TRBD1 for D (6 bases). V shed 5 bases and J shed 8 bases, with 22 bases lying between them. Per germline, CDR1 MNHEY and CDR2 SMNVEV (reference sequence). The length of the CDR3 is 15 residues. The DNA of the CDR3 is TGTGCCAGCAGTGACGGAAGGACAGCGTCAGACAAGCAGTACATC. This translates into CASSDGRTASDKQYI.

V is TRBV29-1 and J is TRBJ1-5; D not certain. Germline V lookup: CDR1 SQVTM, CDR2 ANQGSEA. V dropped 6 bases and J dropped 0 bases, with 12 bases sitting between them. CDR3 length: 14 residues. The CDR3 bases are TGCAGCGTGCGGTCCGCGGATAGCAATCAGCCCCAGCATTTT. It translates to CSVRSADSNQPQHF.

This clonotype has a handful of counts. The chain combines TRBV29-1 with TRBJ1-1, with D uncertain. This CDR3 region has 10 residues. With 1 base removed from V and 5 bases from J, the gap between germline ends came to 2 bases. Germline-derived CDR1 and CDR2 are SQVTM and ANQGSEA. CDR3 sequence: CSVEATEAFF. The CDR3 coding sequence is TGCAGCGTTGAAGCTACTGAAGCTTTCTTT.

As regards this clonotype: A read error may account for a junction end that differs from germline. The CDR3 is CASGFYRDNTEAFF. CDR3 in DNA: TGCGCCAGCGGCTTTTACCGGGACAACACTGAAGCTTTCTTT. The V call is TRBV5-1, the J call TRBJ1-1; D may be TRBD1 (5 bases). There are 14 residues in the CDR3. CDR1 is SGHRS and CDR2 is YFSETQ in the germline V gene. Filled out from reference TRBV5-1 and TRBJ1-1, the complete variable domain reads KAGVTQTPRYLIKTRGQQVTLSCSPISGHRSVSWYQQTPGQGLQFLFEYFSETQRNKGNFPGRFSGRQFSNSRSEMNVSTLELGDSALYLCASGFYRDNTEAFFGQGTRLTVV.

This clonotype was counted many times. This sequence joins TRBV7-3 and TRBJ2-3; perhaps TRBD2 as D (6 bases). Trimming removed 5 bases from V and 1 base from J, with 13 bases in between. Per germline, CDR1 SGHTA and CDR2 FQGTGA. The CDR3 has 15 residues. CDR3 in amino acids: CASSHRLDGTDTQYF. The CDR3 DNA follows: TGTGCCAGCAGCCACCGACTAGATGGCACAGATACGCAGTATTTT.

The chain recombines TRBV6-5 with TRBJ2-7; D is possibly TRBD2 (5 bases). Germline-derived CDR1 and CDR2 are MNHEY and SVGAGI. Trimming took 6 bases from V and 0 from J, leaving 9 bases between them. The CDR3 consists of 13 residues. The CDR3 bases are TGTGCCAGCAGACTAGTGAGCTCCTACGAGCAGTACTTC. Its protein is CASRLVSSYEQYF.

The genes are TRBV20-1 and TRBJ2-7, with 14 bases aligning to TRBD2. This CDR3 spans 14 amino acids. Trimming took 3 bases from V and 6 from J; bases not matched to a gene: 4. Germline V gives CDR1 DFQATT, CDR2 SNEGSKA (reference sequence). CDR3 in amino acids: CSASEGLAGAEQYF. DNA for the CDR3: TGCAGTGCTAGTGAGGGACTAGCGGGAGCCGAGCAGTACTTC.

V is TRBV12-3 or TRBV12-4 and J is TRBJ1-1; D gene uncertain. CDR3 length equals 14 residues. The germline V and J ends were trimmed by 6 bases and 4 bases, with 15 bases remaining between them. For the CDR3, the DNA is TGTGCCAGCAGCCTACTACGATACGGCACTGAAGCTTTCTTT. Its protein product is CASSLLRYGTEAFF.

This clonotype has more than one count but fewer than ten. This chain uses TRBV12-3 or TRBV12-4 with TRBJ2-5; 8 bases are shared with TRBD2. J was trimmed by 3 bases and V by 8 bases; bases with no gene match: 2. This CDR3 is built from 12 residues. The CDR3 region is CASGLAEETQYF. CDR3 nucleotide sequence: TGTGCCAGCGGACTAGCCGAAGAGACCCAGTACTTC.

This clonotype was counted a few times. The J gene is TRBJ2-1, the V gene TRBV27, with TRBD2 matching over 11 bases. V lost 8 bases to trimming and J lost 3 bases; unmatched junction nucleotides: 6. The CDR3 is made up of 15 amino acids. The V gene's germline CDR1 is MNHEY and CDR2 SMNVEV (reference sequence). The CDR3 nucleotides read TGTGCCAGCCCAAAGGGGACTAGCGGCTACAATGAGCAGTTCTTC. Protein product: CASPKGTSGYNEQFF.

In its sample, this clonotype was seen a few times. The V call is TRBV12-3 or TRBV12-4, the J call TRBJ2-3; D tentatively fits TRBD1 or TRBD2 (5 bases each). The CDR3 is 17 amino acids. V was shortened by 1 base and J by 1 base, with 15 bases between the two germline ends. The CDR3 region is CASSLGPGRGGTDTQYF. Here the CDR3 DNA reads TGTGCCAGCAGTTTAGGCCCGGGACGAGGCGGCACAGATACGCAGTATTTT.

This clonotype has a handful of counts. This chain connects TRBV7-8 to TRBJ2-7; no reliable D call. Trimming took 4 bases from V and 1 from J, leaving 5 bases between them. CDR1 and CDR2 from the germline V gene are SGHVS and FQNEAQ. The CDR3 runs 12 residues. CDR3 amino acids: CASSYRSYEQYF. CDR3 sequence (DNA): TGTGCCAGCAGCTATAGATCCTACGAGCAGTACTTC.